This entry lists 24 T cell receptor beta chains sequenced from one sample in a study of cytomegalovirus exposure and HLA in healthy donors. TCRdb keeps only in-frame clones here, not all; method: immunoSEQ multiplex PCR. The data hold approximately 70,000 clones, with approximately 94% observed a single time. The sample comprised PBMCs. The receptors stem from a woman aged 18-29 years in good health and CMV-seronegative.

V is TRBV4-3 and J is TRBJ2-5; 10 bases are shared with TRBD2. Trimming removed 1 base from V and 4 bases from J; junction bases left unmatched: 3. The CDR3 consists of 15 residues. Germline CDR1 LGHNA, CDR2 YSLEER. This CDR3 is CASSQGASGGETQYF. The CDR3 DNA sequence: TGCGCCAGCAGCCAAGGGGCTAGCGGGGGAGAGACCCAGTACTTC.

CDR3 sequence (DNA): TGTGCCAGTATCAGGGGGTCAGGGATCACCGGGGAGCTGTTTTTT. This gives the protein CASIRGSGITGELFF. The chain couples TRBV19 to TRBJ2-2, with 7 bases lining up with TRBD1. J gave up 4 bases and V 7 bases, and 9 bases lay outside the gene matches. The CDR3 extends over 15 amino acids. CDR1 is LNHDA, CDR2 SQIVND, per germline (reference sequence). Drawing the rest from reference TRBV19 and TRBJ2-2, the complete variable domain is DGGITQSPKYLFRKEGQNVTLSCEQNLNHDAMYWYRQDPGQGLRLIYYSQIVNDFQKGDIAEGYSVSREKKESFPLTVTSAQKNPTAFYLCASIRGSGITGELFFGEGSRLTVL.

The rearrangement joins TRBV2 to TRBJ2-3; 12 bases map to TRBD2. V lost 9 bases, J lost 2 bases, and 3 bases stayed unmatched. Germline V gives CDR1 SNHLY, CDR2 FYNNEI. The CDR3 loop spans 14 amino acids. CDR3 protein: CARTSGSFTDTQYF. The DNA for the CDR3 is TGTGCCAGGACTAGCGGGAGTTTCACAGATACGCAGTATTTT.

The chain combines TRBV2 with TRBJ2-1; perhaps TRBD2 as D (6 bases). Trimming stripped 7 bases from V and 0 bases from J, with 10 bases between. The CDR3 sequence is 14 residues long. Germline assignment: CDR1 SNHLY and CDR2 FYNNEI. This chain's CDR3 is CASIGGSSYNEQFF. CDR3 bases: TGTGCCAGCATTGGGGGGAGCTCCTACAATGAGCAGTTCTTC.

This clone showed up just once. V usage is TRBV28 and J usage is TRBJ1-5; D is ambiguous. The CDR3 is made up of 12 amino acids. Per germline, CDR1 MDHEN and CDR2 SYDVKM. The germline V and J ends were trimmed by 5 bases and 5 bases, with 7 bases remaining between them. Written as DNA, the CDR3 is TGTGCCAGCAGTATAGCCGATCAGCCCCAGCATTTT. Translating it yields CASSIADQPQHF.

The chain has TRBV6-5 and TRBJ1-1; D not certain. The CDR3 is 14 amino acids. V was trimmed by 0 bases and J by 3 bases, leaving 8 bases between them. Per germline, CDR1 MNHEY and CDR2 SVGAGI. CDR3 nucleotide sequence: TGTGCCAGCAGTTACTCGCTACGGGACACTGAAGCTTTCTTT. It encodes CASSYSLRDTEAFF.

V and J are TRBV6-5 and TRBJ1-2, with a tentative D call TRBD1 (6 bases). V was shortened by 8 bases and J by 4 bases, with 14 bases between the two germline ends. The CDR3 sequence is 13 residues long. Germline loops: CDR1 MNHEY, CDR2 SVGAGI. The CDR3 reads CASSAGGPYGYTF. The CDR3 DNA sequence: TGTGCCAGCTCCGCCGGGGGGCCCTATGGCTACACCTTC.

The rearrangement joins TRBV28 to TRBJ2-7, with a weak D call TRBD1 (6 bases). In germline, CDR1 is MDHEN, CDR2 SYDVKM. V dropped 3 bases and J dropped 0 bases, with 9 bases sitting between them. The CDR3 has 14 amino acids. The CDR3 loop reads CASSFRGLSYEQYF. The CDR3 bases are TGTGCCAGCAGTTTCAGGGGCCTCTCCTACGAGCAGTACTTC.

V is TRBV18 and J is TRBJ1-1, with TRBD1 matching 8 bases. J was trimmed by 1 base and V by 3 bases; bases with no gene match: 4. CDR3 size: 15 residues. The germline gives CDR1 KGHSH, CDR2 LQKENI. CDR3 residues: CASSPRGRTNTEAFF. CDR3 bases: TGTGCCAGCTCACCCAGGGGGCGGACGAACACTGAAGCTTTCTTT. Full variable domain (rest looked up from reference TRBV18 and TRBJ1-1): NAGVMQNPRHLVRRRGQEARLRCSPMKGHSHVYWYRQLPEEGLKFMVYLQKENIIDESGMPKERFSAEFPKEGPSILRIQQVVRGDSAAYFCASSPRGRTNTEAFFGQGTRLTVV.

The CDR3 DNA is TGTGCCAGCAGTTTACAGGGGGAGATGAGTTACAATGAGCAGTTCTTC. Amino acids: CASSLQGEMSYNEQFF. This chain connects TRBV27 to TRBJ2-1; 7 bases fit TRBD1. Germline V lookup: CDR1 MNHEY, CDR2 SMNVEV (reference sequence). The CDR3 totals 16 residues. V shed 2 bases and J 4 bases; nucleotides not matched to a gene: 8.

This chain connects TRBV13 to TRBJ1-4; D possibly corresponds to TRBD1 (6 bases). This CDR3 region has 13 residues. Germline CDR1 PRHDT, CDR2 FYEKMQ (reference sequence). V was shortened by 2 bases and J by 5 bases, with 6 bases between the two germline ends. CDR3 region: CASSLQGNEKLFF. CDR3 in DNA: TGTGCCAGCAGCTTACAGGGGAATGAAAAACTGTTTTTT.

The V and J genes are TRBV25-1 and TRBJ2-7; 11 positions match TRBD2. CDR1 is MGHDK and CDR2 is SYGVNS in the germline V gene. The CDR3 is 15 residues long. J was trimmed by 5 bases and V by 4 bases; bases with no gene match: 7. Here the CDR3 DNA reads TGTGCCAGCAGTGGGAACCAACTAGCGGGAGACGAGCAGTACTTC. This encodes CASSGNQLAGDEQYF.

The DNA of the CDR3 is TGTGCCAGCAGTTCCCGGGACAGGCACCAAGAGACCCAGTACTTC. Amino acids: CASSSRDRHQETQYF. V usage is TRBV28 and J usage is TRBJ2-5; 8 positions agree with TRBD1. The V segment lost 4 bases and the J segment 0 bases; nucleotides outside the gene matches: 4. Germline V gene lookup returns CDR1 MDHEN and CDR2 SYDVKM. The CDR3 covers 15 residues. Using reference TRBV28 and TRBJ2-5 for the parts outside the CDR3, the full variable domain is DVKVTQSSRYLVKRTGEKVFLECVQDMDHENMFWYRQDPGLGLRLIYFSYDVKMKEKGDIPEGYSVSREKKERFSLILESASTNQTSMYLCASSSRDRHQETQYFGPGTRLLVL.

V gene TRBV11-1 combines with J gene TRBJ2-2; TRBD1 is a possible D gene (5 bases). The CDR3 totals 16 residues. V was pared by 5 bases and J by 5 bases, with 18 bases between. Germline assignment: CDR1 SGHAT and CDR2 FQDESV (reference sequence). The CDR3 sequence is CASSGAAGGETGELFF. As DNA, the CDR3 is TGTGCCAGCAGCGGGGCCGCAGGTGGAGAAACCGGGGAGCTGTTTTTT.

V is TRBV27 and J is TRBJ2-5, with 13 positions matching TRBD2. J gave up 4 bases and V 5 bases, and 7 bases lay outside the gene matches. Germline-derived CDR1 and CDR2 are MNHEY and SMNVEV (reference sequence). This CDR3 is 16 amino acids long. CDR3 sequence reads: CASSPTRLAGGETQYF. In DNA form, the CDR3 reads TGTGCCAGCAGTCCAACACGACTAGCGGGAGGAGAGACCCAGTACTTC.

This chain uses TRBV5-4 with TRBJ1-4, with a weak D call TRBD1 (6 bases). Trimming cost V 2 bases and J 7 bases, with 12 bases left between them. Looked up from germline, CDR1 is SGHNT and CDR2 is YYREEE (reference sequence). This CDR3 region has 14 residues. This CDR3 reads CASSFRGATEKLFF. The CDR3 bases are TGTGCCAGCAGCTTTCGGGGGGCGACTGAAAAACTGTTTTTT.

The chain couples TRBV6-5 to TRBJ1-1; 10 bases match TRBD1. Trimming took 5 bases from V and 5 from J; bases not matched to a gene: 8. Germline CDR1 is MNHEY and CDR2 is SVGAGI. The CDR3 consists of 15 residues. CDR3 loop: CASSPGTGAETEAFF. DNA for the CDR3: TGTGCCAGCAGTCCGGGGACAGGGGCGGAGACTGAAGCTTTCTTT.

In regard to this clone: One end of the junction does not line up with germline, which may come from a read error. The rearrangement links TRBV7-7 to TRBJ2-5; 11 nucleotides line up with TRBD1. The germline V gene has CDR1 SSHAT and CDR2 FNYEAQ (reference sequence). The CDR3 contains 15 residues. CDR3 sequence (DNA): TGTGCTAGCAGCTCCGGGACAGGGGGACAAGAGACCCAGTACTTC. This codes for CASSSGTGGQETQYF.

This clone is medium-sized in the sample. The chain couples TRBV5-4 to TRBJ1-2, with 9 nucleotides matching TRBD1. Germline values: CDR1 SGHNT, CDR2 YYREEE (reference sequence). This CDR3 comprises 14 residues. Trimming at V came to 4 bases and at J to 8 bases, leaving 9 bases not matched to a gene. CDR3 DNA sequence: TGTGCCAGCAGCGTACCGGGACAGGGAAGGGGCTACACCTTC. Its protein is CASSVPGQGRGYTF.

The V call is TRBV7-3, the J call TRBJ2-7; the D gene is possibly TRBD1 (5 bases). Per germline, CDR1 SGHTA and CDR2 FQGTGA. The CDR3 contains 15 residues. V lost 0 bases, J lost 4 bases, and 13 bases lay in between. The CDR3 DNA sequence: TGTGCCAGCAGCTTAACAGGGGCCAGCCTATACGAGCAGTACTTC. This gives the protein CASSLTGASLYEQYF.

The V gene is TRBV5-6, the J gene TRBJ2-1; TRBD1 is a possible D gene (5 bases). Trimming shortened V by 4 bases and J by 6 bases, and 14 bases separated the two germline ends. Germline assignment: CDR1 SGHDT and CDR2 YYEEEE. CDR3 length equals 14 residues. In DNA form, the CDR3 reads TGTGCCAGCAGCCCCCTTCAGGGCGGCAATGAGCAGTTCTTC. It is translated as CASSPLQGGNEQFF.

V and J are TRBV5-6 and TRBJ2-1; D unresolved. The CDR3 covers 13 residues. Germline CDR1 SGHDT, CDR2 YYEEEE. V was cut by 0 bases and J by 13 bases, with 14 bases left in between. The CDR3 region is CASSLDSLNRQFF. The CDR3, as DNA: TGTGCCAGCAGCTTGGACAGTCTGAATCGTCAGTTCTTC.

In this sample, this clone turned up once. The rearrangement joins TRBV18 to TRBJ2-1, with TRBD1 as a possible D gene (5 bases). This CDR3 is 15 amino acids long. Deletions cut 5 bases from V and 7 bases from J, with 18 bases between. Germline-derived CDR1 and CDR2 are KGHSH and LQKENI. CDR3 sequence reads: CASSASPGIGNEQFF. The DNA for the CDR3 is TGTGCCAGCTCAGCGTCCCCAGGGATTGGGAATGAGCAGTTCTTC.

V and J are TRBV5-1 and TRBJ1-1, with 7 bases matching TRBD1. V dropped 4 bases and J dropped 6; count of bases not matched to a gene: 9. The CDR3 length is 14 residues. Germline values: CDR1 SGHRS, CDR2 YFSETQ. The CDR3 DNA reads TGCGCCAGCAGCCAGGGGGTTTTTGGCGCTGAAGCTTTCTTT. Protein sequence: CASSQGVFGAEAFF.